These T cell receptor beta chains were read from a single sample in a study of a mutant IDH1 vaccine in newly diagnosed glioma. Sequencing was performed with immunoSEQ multiplex PCR; in TCRdb, only in-frame clones are kept and a portion is missing. The sample includes approximately 54,000 clones, 65% to 85% of them seen just once. This sample comprised PBMCs, obtained from a glioma patient treated with radiotherapy, temozolomide or both. Every receptor here comes from a young man with glioma. Both conserved end residues are part of each CDR3. D genes are given only for firm matches. Only part of the rows carry a size: once, few, many, or a class if the clone is expanded.

TRBD1 . TRBJ2-7 TRBV5-1 CASSHKTGILYEQYF TGCGCCAGCAGCCACAAGACAGGGATCCTCTACGAGCAGTACTTC
TRBD1 . TRBJ1-2 TRBV29-1 CSVVSGTGLGGGYTF TGCAGCGTTGTTTCTGGGACAGGCCTCGGGGGGGGCTACACCTTC
TRBD1 . TRBJ1-6 TRBV5-1 CASSLDGQGRNSPLHF TGCGCCAGCAGCTTGGATGGACAGGGGCGGAATTCACCCCTCCACTTT
. . TRBJ1-2 TRBV6-5 CASSYSVRGSYGYTF TGTGCCAGCAGTTACTCGGTCAGGGGAAGCTATGGCTACACCTTC
TRBD2 . TRBJ2-7 TRBV11-2 CASSLIAGLAAEQYF TGTGCCAGCAGCTTAATCGCGGGACTAGCGGCCGAGCAGTACTTC
. . TRBJ1-5 TRBV30 CAWMAAGRSNQPQHF TGTGCCTGGATGGCTGCCGGGCGGAGCAATCAGCCCCAGCATTTT
TRBD1 . TRBJ2-3 TRBV7-2 CASSLAIVQGASYTQYF TGTGCCAGCAGCTTAGCGATAGTACAGGGGGCTAGCTATACGCAGTATTTT
. few TRBJ1-2 TRBV11-2 CASSLGGPQGYGYTF TGTGCCAGCAGCTTAGGGGGACCCCAAGGGTATGGCTACACCTTC
. . TRBJ1-5 TRBV27 CASSLRNQPQHF TGTGCCAGCAGTTTGCGGAATCAGCCCCAGCATTTT
. . TRBJ1-1 TRBV30 CAWRQQPNTEAFF TGTGCCTGGAGACAACAACCCAACACTGAAGCTTTCTTT
. . TRBJ1-1 TRBV10-3 CAITWGSNTEAFF TGTGCCATCACGTGGGGTTCAAACACTGAAGCTTTCTTT
TRBD1 . TRBJ1-2 TRBV10-1 CASDRDNGYTF TGCGCCAGTGACAGGGATAATGGCTACACCTTC
. . TRBJ1-2 TRBV7-2 CASSLLWGPVNGYTF TGTGCCAGCAGCTTATTATGGGGCCCAGTTAATGGCTACACCTTC
. medium-sized TRBJ2-1 TRBV19 CASSRVEWPYNEQFF TGTGCCAGTAGTCGGGTAGAATGGCCGTACAATGAGCAGTTCTTC
TRBD1 . TRBJ2-7 TRBV27 CASSLYSGRQGAYEQYF TGTGCCAGCAGTCTATATTCGGGGAGACAGGGCGCCTACGAGCAGTACTTC
. . TRBJ1-2 TRBV6-6 CASRSTANYGYTF TGTGCCAGCAGGTCGACAGCTAACTATGGCTACACCTTC
TRBD1 . TRBJ1-2 TRBV5-6 CASSSNLQGARGYTF TGTGCCAGCAGCTCGAACCTACAGGGGGCCCGCGGCTACACCTTC
. . TRBJ1-1 TRBV6-1 CASVFRTHTEAFF TGTGCCAGCGTCTTCCGAACACACACTGAAGCTTTCTTT
. few TRBJ2-1 TRBV7-2 CASSPSGLGQFF TGTGCCAGCAGCCCCAGCGGGTTAGGGCAGTTCTTC
. . TRBJ2-1 TRBV9 CASSVGRGIYNEQFF TGTGCCAGCAGCGTAGGGAGGGGCATCTACAATGAGCAGTTCTTC
. . TRBJ1-2 TRBV6-5 CASSPDTGFYGYTF TGTGCCAGCAGTCCCGATACAGGGTTCTATGGCTACACCTTC
. . TRBJ2-7 TRBV4-3 CASSQDPDWRSEQYF TGCGCCAGCAGCCAAGATCCCGACTGGCGGAGCGAGCAGTACTTC
. . TRBJ2-2 TRBV15 CATSRVPATGELFF TGTGCCACCAGCAGAGTTCCGGCCACCGGGGAGCTGTTTTTT
. . TRBJ2-1 TRBV6-6 CASSWGEREFF TGTGCCAGCAGTTGGGGTGAAAGAGAGTTCTTC
. . TRBJ1-1 TRBV5-4 CASSFRGGRPEAFF TGTGCCAGCAGCTTCCGGGGAGGGAGGCCTGAAGCTTTCTTT
. . TRBJ2-1 TRBV5-1 CASSLSASTYNEQFF TGCGCCAGCAGCCTCTCAGCGTCAACGTACAATGAGCAGTTCTTC
. few TRBJ1-2 TRBV5-6 CASSLGDSYGYTF TGTGCCAGCAGCTTGGGCGATTCCTATGGCTACACCTTC
. once TRBJ1-2 TRBV4-3 CASSPQGVTYGYTF TGCGCCAGCAGCCCTCAAGGCGTTACGTATGGCTACACCTTC
TRBD1 . TRBJ1-6 TRBV11-2 CASSSSTGPYNSPLHF TGTGCCAGCAGCTCATCGACAGGGCCCTATAATTCACCCCTCCACTTT
. . TRBJ2-7 TRBV30 CAWSVGASEYF TGTGCCTGGAGTGTAGGGGCTTCTGAGTACTTC
. . TRBJ2-7 TRBV28 CASSRGRQIYEQYF TGTGCCAGCAGCCGAGGGCGACAGATCTACGAGCAGTACTTC
. . TRBJ2-1 TRBV27 CASSQGGAYNEQFF TGTGCCAGCAGTCAGGGGGGCGCCTACAATGAGCAGTTCTTC
. . TRBJ1-2 TRBV7-9 CASSSGDYGYTF TGTGCCAGCAGCAGCGGCGACTATGGCTACACCTTC
TRBD2 . TRBJ2-2 TRBV30 CAWSGLAGVTGELFF TGTGCCTGGAGTGGACTAGCGGGAGTGACCGGGGAGCTGTTTTTT
. medium-sized TRBJ2-5 TRBV9 CASSVGGDPFPGETQYF TGTGCCAGCAGCGTAGGGGGGGACCCATTCCCGGGGGAGACCCAGTACTTC
. . TRBJ1-2 TRBV29-1 CSVVGQSNYGYTF TGCAGCGTTGTGGGGCAGTCTAACTATGGCTACACCTTC
TRBD1 . TRBJ1-2 TRBV27 CASSPTWTGTDGYTF TGTGCCAGCAGCCCTACCTGGACAGGGACAGATGGCTACACCTTC
. . TRBJ1-4 TRBV29-1 CSGGGGPEKLFF TGCAGCGGAGGGGGGGGCCCTGAAAAACTGTTTTTT
. . TRBJ2-7 TRBV5-1 CASSLGKPYEQYF TGCGCCAGCAGCTTGGGAAAACCCTACGAGCAGTACTTC
. . TRBJ2-7 TRBV6-1 CASSYRDLLYEQYF TGTGCCAGCAGCTACCGGGACCTTCTATACGAGCAGTACTTC
. . TRBJ2-7 TRBV11-2 CASSLGILSYEQYF TGTGCCAGCAGCTTAGGGATCCTCTCCTACGAGCAGTACTTC
. once TRBJ1-5 TRBV28 CASSFWGPRQPQHF TGTGCCAGCAGTTTTTGGGGGCCGCGGCAGCCCCAGCATTTT
. . TRBJ2-7 TRBV30 CAWSRLGLSYEQYF TGTGCCTGGAGTCGACTGGGCTTATCCTACGAGCAGTACTTC
. . TRBJ1-4 TRBV4-2 CASSQDPQGRIEKLFF TGTGCCAGCAGCCAAGATCCCCAGGGGCGCATTGAAAAACTGTTTTTT
. . TRBJ1-4 TRBV18 CASSPPTLEKLFF TGTGCCAGCTCACCTCCCACACTGGAAAAACTGTTTTTT
. . TRBJ1-1 TRBV7-9 CASTPQGSTEAFF TGTGCCAGCACGCCCCAGGGGAGCACTGAAGCTTTCTTT
TRBD1 few TRBJ1-4 TRBV7-7 CASSSGQGHEKLFF TGTGCTAGCAGCTCGGGACAGGGACATGAAAAACTGTTTTTT
. . TRBJ1-4 TRBV5-4 CASSGGTTNEKLFF TGTGCCAGCAGTGGGGGGACAACTAATGAAAAACTGTTTTTT
. . TRBJ1-5 TRBV10-3 CAISEFTGPQHF TGTGCCATCAGTGAGTTCACAGGGCCCCAGCATTTT
. . TRBJ1-1 TRBV9 CASSVGLSEAFF TGTGCCAGCAGCGTGGGCCTGTCTGAAGCTTTCTTT